The 10 T cell receptor beta chains below were found in one sample sequenced in a study of T-cell memory formation after mild COVID-19. TCRdb independently ran MiXCR on the 5' RACE reads; one entry per CDR3 protein. The sample has some 450,000 distinct CDR3 sequences, 20% seen once. Input material: PBMCs or a T cell subset sorted from them (not recorded which). All receptors derive from an adult woman who had mild COVID-19 (a few samples of this study predate the infection). Cell type and time point are not known.

The gene calls are TRBV19 and TRBJ2-2; either TRBD1 or TRBD2 may fit D (5 bases each). Trimming shortened V by 7 bases and J by 3 bases, and 15 bases separated the two germline ends. This CDR3 contains 15 residues. The germline V gene encodes CDR1 LNHDA and CDR2 SQIVND (reference sequence). CDR3 region: CASNTPGLDTGELFF. The CDR3 DNA reads as TGTGCCAGTAATACTCCGGGGCTCGACACCGGGGAGCTGTTTTTT.

The chain employs TRBV27 and TRBJ2-1; 8 nucleotides match TRBD2. Germline V gene lookup returns CDR1 MNHEY and CDR2 SMNVEV (reference sequence). This CDR3 is 13 amino acids long. V was clipped by 5 bases and J by 6 bases; unmatched bases: 3. The CDR3 protein is CASSRTSLNEQFF. The CDR3 DNA sequence: TGTGCCAGCAGTAGGACTAGCCTCAATGAGCAGTTCTTC.

The V and J genes are TRBV3-1 and TRBJ2-1, with 8 nucleotides matching TRBD2. The length of the CDR3 is 14 residues. CDR1 is LGHDT and CDR2 is YNNKEL in the germline V gene (reference sequence). With V trimmed by 7 bases and J by 4 bases, 6 bases remained unmatched. CDR3 sequence reads: CASTGGGRYNEQFF. CDR3 DNA: TGTGCCAGCACCGGGGGGGGCCGATACAATGAGCAGTTCTTC.

The rearrangement links TRBV11-1 to TRBJ2-1, with D possibly TRBD2 on 5 matching bases. Germline V gene lookup returns CDR1 SGHAT and CDR2 FQDESV (reference sequence). The V end was cut by 5 bases, the J end by 7 bases, with 15 bases between. The CDR3 spans 14 residues. The CDR3: CASSLRGRLNEQFF. CDR3 in DNA: TGTGCCAGCAGCCTACGGGGTCGCCTAAATGAGCAGTTCTTC. Supplemented by reference TRBV11-1 and TRBJ2-1, the full variable domain reads EAEVAQSPRYKITEKSQAVAFWCDPISGHATLYWYRQILGQGPELLVQFQDESVVDDSQLPKDRFSAERLKGVDSTLKIQPAELGDSAMYLCASSLRGRLNEQFFGPGTRLTVL.

This chain links TRBV19 with TRBJ2-3, with a tentative D call TRBD1 (6 bases). V was shortened by 3 bases and J by 5 bases, with 18 bases between the two germline ends. Per germline, CDR1 LNHDA and CDR2 SQIVND (reference sequence). The CDR3 totals 16 residues. In nucleotides, the CDR3 is TGTGCCAGTAGTATGCGGCAGGGGATGAGAGAAGATACGCAGTATTTT. Translating it yields CASSMRQGMREDTQYF.

This clonotype showed up many times. The V call is TRBV6-4, the J call TRBJ2-1; D is perhaps TRBD1 (6 bases). The CDR3 has 13 residues. Germline V gene sequence: CDR1 MRHNA, CDR2 SNTAGT. V lost 4 bases and J lost 3, with 7 bases in between. CDR3 sequence reads: CASSGDNYNEQFF. CDR3 DNA sequence: TGTGCCAGCAGTGGGGACAACTACAATGAGCAGTTCTTC.

The chain couples TRBV2 to TRBJ2-3; no clear D. CDR1 and CDR2 from the germline V gene are SNHLY and FYNNEI. Trimming left V 2 bases short and J 3 bases short, with 15 bases between. CDR3 length: 16 amino acids. CDR3 sequence: CASSESFSPLTDTQYF. The CDR3 coding sequence is TGTGCCAGCAGTGAAAGTTTTAGCCCTTTAACAGATACGCAGTATTTT.

J is TRBJ2-1 and V is TRBV4-3; D remains unclear. The CDR3 has 19 residues. Trimming took off 0 bases at V and 4 bases at J, with 22 bases between the two ends. From germline, CDR1 is LGHNA and CDR2 YSLEER. CDR3 residues: CASSQELMPRLPAYNEQFF. The CDR3 DNA is TGCGCCAGCAGCCAAGAACTGATGCCGCGCCTACCCGCGTACAATGAGCAGTTCTTC.

Only a few counts were recorded for this clonotype. The chain uses TRBV3-1 and TRBJ2-1; D call uncertain. V was pared by 1 base and J by 2 bases, with 12 bases between. The germline gives CDR1 LGHDT, CDR2 YNNKEL (reference sequence). The CDR3 runs to 16 residues. In DNA form, the CDR3 reads TGTGCCAGCAGCCAAGCCCTAGGCTGGACCTACAATGAGCAGTTCTTC. This translates into CASSQALGWTYNEQFF.

This clonotype has only a few counts. This chain joins TRBV6-2 or TRBV6-3 and TRBJ2-1; D unclear. Trimming removed 5 bases from V and 2 bases from J, with 7 bases in between. From germline, CDR1 is MNHEY and CDR2 SVGEGT. This CDR3 has 13 residues. The CDR3 spells CASSPRAYNEQFF. CDR3 DNA sequence: TGTGCCAGCAGTCCTCGGGCCTACAATGAGCAGTTCTTC.